The subject of this entry is one T cell receptor beta chain. J was trimmed by 5 bases and V by 3 bases; bases with no gene match: 4. Germline V gives CDR1 MNHNS, CDR2 SASEGT. There are 15 residues in the CDR3. Per the authors' pipeline: Amplifying reference gene primers gave estimates of nucleated cell counts. Libraries were prepared by immunoSEQ multiplex PCR; TCRdb keeps only in-frame clonotypes and omits some of them. The D gene and trimming were derived from the DNA, and the V and J assignments and clone size from that table. The table shows around 320,000 clones, with about 90% occurring only once. The sample is drawn from a study of blood T cell repertoires in COVID-19. In the study overall: Acute and convalescent COVID-19 specimens originated in the United States, Italy and Spain. PBMCs, B-cell-depleted T cells, or T cells provided the cDNA or gDNA that made up the material.

The rearrangement links TRBV6-1 to TRBJ1-4; TRBD1 agrees at 9 bases. This receptor was obtained from a man between 18 and 35 years old with active or convalescent COVID-19. Sequences were obtained from peripheral blood. The CDR3 region has the DNA TGTGCCAGCAGTGACCGGACAGGGGTAAATGAAAAACTGTTTTTT. Residues: CASSDRTGVNEKLFF.